This T cell receptor beta chain was obtained from a study of PD-L1 blockade in urothelial cancer. Study-level results: Pretreatment peripheral blood TCR clonality that fell below the median predicted better survival among the patients studied. Patients who had durable benefit saw their tumor-associated blood clones expand more at 3 weeks.

In this sample, this clone turned up once. Its specificity is not known. Indicated time point: pretreatment peripheral blood. Only in-frame clones appear in the TCRdb table, and some are missing; sequencing was by immunoSEQ multiplex PCR. The table has fewer than 60,000 clones, roughly 82% seen once. The junction had 9 bases not matched to a gene; V was cut back by 5 bases and J by 5 bases. Germline CDR1 and CDR2: SEHNR and FQNEAQ (reference sequence). The CDR3 loop spans 16 amino acids. The sequencing here drew on PBMCs, taken around atezolizumab (anti-PD-L1) treatment. V gene TRBV7-9 combines with J gene TRBJ2-1; 10 bases fit TRBD2. The sequence came from a man in his forties or fifties with urothelial cancer. This CDR3 is CASSQISGGIHNEQFF. For the CDR3, the DNA is TGTGCCAGCAGCCAGATTAGCGGGGGGATCCACAATGAGCAGTTCTTC.